Listed here are 29 T cell receptor beta chains from one sample, sequenced in a study of blood T cell repertoires in COVID-19. Clones were read by immunoSEQ multiplex PCR, and TCRdb kept only the in-frame ones, dropping some. Among about 240,000 clones, about four fifths were seen once, and the ten largest hold roughly 2%. Sequences were obtained from peripheral blood. Every receptor here comes from a man under 40 who had recovered from COVID-19.

CDR3 sequence: CASTLRAINEQFF. The CDR3 DNA reads TGTGCCAGCACCTTGAGGGCGATCAATGAGCAGTTCTTC. The rearrangement joins TRBV12-3 or TRBV12-4 to TRBJ2-1; the D gene is possibly TRBD2 (5 bases). CDR3 size: 13 residues. Trimming took 7 bases from V and 6 from J, leaving 13 bases between them.

The gene calls are TRBV9 and TRBJ1-1, with TRBD1 matching 7 bases. The CDR3 contains 14 residues. CDR1 and CDR2 (germline): SGDLS, YYNGEE. Trimming cost V 0 bases and J 12 bases; bases outside gene matches: 11. In DNA, the CDR3 is TGTGCCAGCAGCGTAGCGGGGACAGACCCAATCCCTTTCTTT. Translated, it gives CASSVAGTDPIPFF.

The chain has TRBV3-1 (or the pseudogene TRBV3-2) and TRBJ1-2; 9 bases line up with TRBD1. Germline loops: CDR1 LGHDT, CDR2 YNNKEL (reference sequence). Trimming at V came to 3 bases and at J to 4 bases, leaving 9 bases not matched to a gene. The CDR3 loop spans 16 amino acids. The CDR3 region is CASSHGDRASLYGYTF. DNA of the CDR3: TGTGCCAGCAGCCACGGGGACAGGGCCTCCCTCTATGGCTACACCTTC.

This chain uses TRBV6-5 with TRBJ1-6, with 7 bases aligning to TRBD1. Germline lookup yields CDR1 MNHEY and CDR2 SVGAGI. The ends lost 6 bases at V and 12 bases at J; junction bases unmatched: 8. This CDR3 region has 13 residues. CDR3 DNA: TGTGCCAGCAGGGGACGACAGGGTGAACCCCTCCACTTT. Translation gives CASRGRQGEPLHF.

The CDR3 loop reads CASSDSGFSYNEQFF. CDR3 DNA sequence: TGTGCCAGCAGTGACTCCGGGTTCTCCTACAATGAGCAGTTCTTC. The chain carries TRBV6-4 and TRBJ2-1; no definite D call. The germline V and J ends were trimmed by 0 bases and 0 bases, with 6 bases remaining between them. Germline CDR1 reads MRHNA; CDR2 reads SNTAGT. The CDR3 sequence is 15 residues long.

This clone has just a few counts. This sequence joins TRBV7-2 and TRBJ2-7, with 11 bases lining up with TRBD2. This CDR3 spans 17 amino acids. Germline V gives CDR1 SGHTA, CDR2 FQGNSA. V lost 4 bases and J lost 4; bases outside the gene matches: 12. CDR3 amino acids: CASSSPTSGALTYEQYF. The CDR3 DNA follows: TGTGCCAGCAGCTCCCCGACTAGCGGGGCCCTAACGTACGAGCAGTACTTC.

This rearrangement joins TRBV28 to TRBJ2-7, with 8 bases aligning to TRBD1. V shed 7 bases and J 6 bases; nucleotides not matched to a gene: 8. Germline CDR1 and CDR2: MDHEN and SYDVKM. The CDR3 sequence is 13 residues long. CDR3 protein: CASTETGAREQYV. The CDR3 DNA is TGTGCCAGCACCGAGACAGGGGCGCGCGAGCAGTACGTC.

This clone was observed once. This chain joins TRBV6-4 and TRBJ2-3; D perhaps matches TRBD1 (5 bases). The germline gives CDR1 MRHNA, CDR2 SNTAGT. CDR3 length: 15 amino acids. Deletions cut 3 bases from V and 5 bases from J, with 15 bases between. CDR3: CASSEGQGRQDTQYF. CDR3 nucleotides: TGTGCCAGCAGTGAAGGGCAGGGAAGACAAGATACGCAGTATTTT.

This rearrangement joins TRBV3-1 (or the pseudogene TRBV3-2) to TRBJ2-2; the match to TRBD1 covers 8 bases. The CDR3 extends over 15 amino acids. V dropped 6 bases and J dropped 1; count of bases not matched to a gene: 4. Germline-derived CDR1 and CDR2 are LGHDT and YNNKEL (reference sequence). The CDR3 DNA is TGTGCCAGCAGTCGAGGACAGGGGAACACCGGGGAGCTGTTTTTT. This sequence encodes CASSRGQGNTGELFF.

The J gene is TRBJ1-3, the V gene TRBV6-1, with unresolved D. Germline V gene lookup returns CDR1 MNHNS and CDR2 SASEGT. This CDR3 comprises 15 residues. Trimming pared 2 bases from V and 6 bases from J, leaving 14 bases between. Here the CDR3 reads CASSELFSGENTIYF. DNA of the CDR3: TGTGCCAGCAGTGAACTCTTCAGCGGGGAAAACACCATATATTTT.

The J gene is TRBJ2-7, the V gene TRBV19; 7 bases align to TRBD1. Germline V gene lookup returns CDR1 LNHDA and CDR2 SQIVND (reference sequence). This CDR3 has 14 residues. The junction had 10 bases not matched to a gene; V was cut back by 5 bases and J by 6 bases. The CDR3 loop reads CASSQTSTGAEQYV. The CDR3 bases are TGTGCCAGTAGTCAGACGTCTACAGGGGCCGAGCAGTACGTC.

A remark on this clone: The sample carries other DNA sequences with the same CDR3. This chain connects TRBV18 to TRBJ1-2; 7 bases align to TRBD1. This CDR3 contains 15 residues. J gave up 0 bases and V 3 bases, and 4 bases lay outside the gene matches. Germline loops: CDR1 KGHSH, CDR2 LQKENI. CDR3 sequence reads: CASSPPGQPNYGYTF. CDR3 DNA sequence: TGTGCCAGCTCACCCCCGGGACAGCCTAACTATGGCTACACCTTC.

CDR3 protein: CASSVSVGGSYEQYV. CDR3 DNA: TGTGCCAGCAGCGTCTCCGTCGGAGGGAGCTACGAGCAGTACGTC. The rearrangement uses TRBV6-5 and TRBJ2-7, with a possible D match to TRBD2 (6 bases). There are 15 residues in the CDR3. CDR1 is MNHEY and CDR2 is SVGAGI in the germline V gene. Trimming pared 6 bases from V and 3 bases from J, leaving 18 bases between.

The chain's CDR3 is CSGHPKAGRGGIGEQFF. The CDR3 coding sequence is TGCAGCGGCCACCCGAAAGCGGGGCGGGGGGGGATTGGTGAGCAGTTCTTC. The rearrangement uses TRBV29-1 and TRBJ2-1; 9 nucleotides match TRBD2. Germline V gene data show CDR1 as SQVTM and CDR2 as ANQGSEA. There are 17 residues in the CDR3. Trimming removed 7 bases from V and 9 bases from J; junction bases left unmatched: 22.

This chain uses TRBV18 with TRBJ1-6; TRBD1 is a possible D gene (5 bases). Germline values: CDR1 KGHSH, CDR2 LQKENI. The CDR3 is 14 amino acids. Deletions cut 1 base from V and 5 bases from J, with 6 bases between. CDR3: CASSPQTDNSPLHF. In DNA, the CDR3 is TGTGCCAGCTCACCACAGACAGATAATTCACCCCTCCACTTT. Supplemented by reference TRBV18 and TRBJ1-6, the full variable domain reads NAGVMQNPRHLVRRRGQEARLRCSPMKGHSHVYWYRQLPEEGLKFMVYLQKENIIDESGMPKERFSAEFPKEGPSILRIQQVVRGDSAAYFCASSPQTDNSPLHFGNGTRLTVT.

This clone has more than one count but fewer than ten. The V call is TRBV19, the J call TRBJ2-2; 9 bases agree with TRBD1. CDR3 length: 13 residues. Trimming at V came to 8 bases and at J to 6 bases, leaving 4 bases not matched to a gene. Germline V CDR1 and CDR2: LNHDA, SQIVND (reference sequence). The CDR3 spells CASSQGAAGELFF. CDR3 DNA sequence: TGTGCCAGTTCACAGGGGGCGGCCGGGGAGCTGTTTTTT.

This clone showed up just once. The chain links TRBV24-1 to TRBJ2-5; 11 positions agree with TRBD1. J gave up 5 bases and V 9 bases, and 10 bases lay outside the gene matches. The CDR3 covers 15 residues. Germline-derived CDR1 and CDR2 are KGHDR and SFDVKD. CDR3 region: CATGPRTGGWETQYF. In nucleotides, the CDR3 is TGTGCCACCGGACCCCGGACAGGGGGCTGGGAGACCCAGTACTTC.

The chain carries TRBV5-1 and TRBJ2-1; 11 bases line up with TRBD1. Per the germline V gene, CDR1 is SGHRS and CDR2 is YFSETQ. The CDR3 is 15 amino acids. The trim removed 3 bases at V and 7 bases at J, leaving 6 bases unmatched. Written as DNA, the CDR3 is TGCGCCAGCAGCTACCAGGGACAGGGGGGGAATGAGCAGTTCTTC. The encoded protein is CASSYQGQGGNEQFF.

The chain carries TRBV3-1 (or the pseudogene TRBV3-2) and TRBJ1-1; D unclear. Germline-derived CDR1 and CDR2 are LGHDT and YNNKEL (reference sequence). The germline V and J ends were trimmed by 4 bases and 4 bases, with 13 bases remaining between them. This CDR3 region has 14 residues. The CDR3 DNA is TGTGCCAGCAGCCGCCGAACGCCGGTCACTGAAGCTTTCTTT. Its translation: CASSRRTPVTEAFF.

This clone has only one observation. The V gene is TRBV7-9, the J gene TRBJ2-3; D is possibly TRBD2 (6 bases). V was trimmed by 0 bases and J by 14 bases, leaving 12 bases between them. The CDR3 spans 12 residues. Germline V lookup: CDR1 SEHNR, CDR2 FQNEAQ (reference sequence). The CDR3 loop reads CASSLAGGFRYF. The CDR3, as DNA: TGTGCCAGCAGCTTAGCGGGAGGATTCCGGTATTTT.

The J gene is TRBJ2-5, the V gene TRBV7-4, with 8 bases lining up with TRBD2. Per the germline V gene, CDR1 is SGHVT and CDR2 is SQSDAQ. The trim removed 2 bases at V and 1 base at J, leaving 6 bases unmatched. This CDR3 comprises 16 residues. CDR3 in amino acids: CASSLQASGSQETQYF. In nucleotides, the CDR3 is TGTGCCAGCAGCTTACAGGCTAGCGGGTCCCAAGAGACCCAGTACTTC.

The count of this clone is one. The chain combines TRBV5-1 with TRBJ2-7; 10 nucleotides match TRBD1. The CDR3 totals 15 residues. V lost 4 bases and J lost 5; bases outside the gene matches: 9. Germline CDR1 is SGHRS and CDR2 is YFSETQ. Written as DNA, the CDR3 is TGCGCCAGCAGCGCCCCGGGACAGGGGAGCGACGAGCAGTACTTC. Residues: CASSAPGQGSDEQYF.

This clone was recorded once. The V and J genes are TRBV9 and TRBJ1-1, with unresolved D. V lost 5 bases to trimming and J lost 3 bases, with 20 bases between them. The CDR3 extends over 16 amino acids. The germline gives CDR1 SGDLS, CDR2 YYNGEE. CDR3 sequence reads: CASSGGAIGAYTEAFF. Written as DNA, the CDR3 is TGTGCCAGCAGTGGAGGAGCGATAGGTGCCTACACTGAAGCTTTCTTT.

The chain couples TRBV19 to TRBJ2-1; 10 bases are a match to TRBD1. V lost 7 bases to trimming and J lost 4 bases; unmatched junction nucleotides: 7. The CDR3 is 15 amino acids. CDR1 is LNHDA, CDR2 SQIVND, per germline (reference sequence). CDR3 region: CASTKGTGAYNEQFF. In DNA, the CDR3 is TGTGCCAGTACTAAGGGGACAGGGGCGTACAATGAGCAGTTCTTC.

The CDR3 loop reads CASSRNSLSGNTIYF. For the CDR3, the DNA is TGTGCCAGCAGTCGTAATAGTTTATCTGGAAACACCATATATTTT. This sequence joins TRBV6-5 and TRBJ1-3; no clear D. The CDR3 has 15 residues. The germline CDR1 and CDR2 sequences are MNHEY and SVGAGI. Trimming shortened V by 5 bases and J by 1 base, and 12 bases separated the two germline ends.

This clone has a handful of counts. The rearrangement joins TRBV12-3 or TRBV12-4 to TRBJ1-1; 7 bases match TRBD1. Trimming at V came to 1 base and at J to 7 bases, leaving 3 bases not matched to a gene. CDR3 size: 13 residues. The CDR3 DNA reads as TGTGCCAGCAGTTTAGTAGGGGGCGTTGAAGCTTTCTTT. This translates into CASSLVGGVEAFF.

J is TRBJ1-3 and V is TRBV10-2; D call uncertain. This CDR3 region has 15 residues. CDR1 and CDR2 from the germline V gene are WSHSY and SAAADI. The V and J ends lost 3 bases and 1 base respectively, with 10 bases between them. The CDR3 loop reads CASSDPTASGNTIYF. The CDR3 bases are TGCGCCAGCAGTGACCCTACAGCTTCTGGAAACACCATATATTTT.

In this sample, this clone turned up a few times. The V gene is TRBV6-4, the J gene TRBJ1-5; D is unclear. Trimming took off 5 bases at V and 2 bases at J, with 16 bases between the two ends. The CDR3 covers 16 residues. CDR1 is MRHNA and CDR2 is SNTAGT in the germline V gene. The CDR3 DNA follows: TGTGCCAGCAGTCGACTCGGAGTTGCGGGCAATCAGCCCCAGCATTTT. Translated, it gives CASSRLGVAGNQPQHF.

The chain recombines TRBV9 with TRBJ2-3; TRBD2 agrees at 10 bases. CDR1 and CDR2 from the germline V gene are SGDLS and YYNGEE. The V segment lost 0 bases and the J segment 8 bases; nucleotides outside the gene matches: 6. The CDR3 is 15 amino acids. The CDR3 DNA reads as TGTGCCAGCAGCGTAGAAGCGGGGGGGCTTCGTACGCAGTATTTT. It yields the protein CASSVEAGGLRTQYF.